The present TCR beta chain was sequenced within a study of T cells expressing NK-cell markers. Study background: It was from sorted CD3+CD56+NKG2C+, CD3+CD56+NKG2C- and CD3+CD56-NKG2C+ T cells that TCR beta repertoires came.

As to this clonotype: Antigen unknown.

Germline assignment: CDR1 SGHTA and CDR2 FQGTGA. This CDR3 contains 16 residues. UMI-tagged 5'RACE template switching yielded the TCR beta cDNA. TCRdb reprocessed the 5' RACE reads, with one entry per CDR3 protein and no DNA. The table for this sample gives about 410,000 distinct CDR3 sequences. Regarding the study as a whole: For several donors, these clonotypes were likewise the leading ones in the CD3+CD56-NKG2C+ fraction.

This chain uses TRBV7-3 with TRBJ1-1. This sequence was found in a woman aged 45-65 years in good health. Material for sequencing was blood T cells: a sorted CD56 or NKG2C T cell subset, CD4+ or CD8+ T cells, or bulk PBMC T cells (not recorded which). The CDR3 loop reads CASSPSMATVNTEAFF. Using reference TRBV7-3 and TRBJ1-1 for the parts outside the CDR3, the full variable domain is GAGVSQTPSNKVTEKGKYVELRCDPISGHTALYWYRQSLGQGPEFLIYFQGTGAADDSGLPNDRFFAVRPEGSVSTLKIQRTERGDSAVYLCASSPSMATVNTEAFFGQGTRLTVV.